This entry is about one TCR beta chain. This clone's antigen is unknown. Base-call qualities are not available, and no considerably larger clone is one nucleotide away. The data are from a study of blood T cell repertoires in COVID-19 (TCRdb year 2020). Describing the broader study: The collaborator samples originated in the United States, Italy and Spain and spanned the acute and convalescent phases of COVID-19. The material from the prospective study consisted of cDNA or gDNA derived from T cells, B-cell-depleted T cells, or PBMCs. Deeply sampled blood TCRbeta repertoires from subjects exposed to, actively infected with, or recovered from COVID-19 were included in the dataset. A freely available public database, intended as a resource for researchers studying the immune response to SARS-CoV-2, is where the repertoires were released. The samples were drawn from two sources: the first 160 participants of the ongoing ImmuneRACE study, and some 1,300 subjects contributed by 6 global collaborators. Nearly every sample came with metadata listing a de-identified subject ID, COVID-19 status, age in years and sex. Where available, HLA class I and class II types were taken from metadata supplied by the sample provider and were not determined by assay-based typing.

Trimming takes 4 bases off V and 1 base off J; junction bases not matched to a gene: 8. The cysteine opens and the phenylalanine closes a CDR3 of 17 amino acids. This entry keeps only the CDR3 DNA: 51 bases, framed from base 1. The germline V gene (reference sequence) specifies LGHDT as CDR1 and YNNKEL as CDR2. Another Seattle source contributed samples from volunteer blood donors who had recovered from COVID-19. Whole blood was collected in K2EDTA tubes by collaborating institutions according to the institutions' own protocols. For TCRbeta analysis, collaborator samples were shipped as frozen whole blood, as isolated PBMCs, or as DNA extracted from either sample type. The immunoSEQ Assay, a bias-controlled multiplex PCR, was used to amplify TCRbeta CDR3 regions from genomic DNA. From the authors' description of their analysis: Nucleated cell counts per sample were estimated from amplification of reference gene primers within the assay. To quantify the absolute abundance of each unique TCRbeta CDR3 rearrangement, sequence reads were collapsed and filtered. Productive Simpson clonality was computed per sample as the square root of Simpson's diversity index over productive rearrangements. Entries here come from immuneACCESS through TCRdb and include only in-frame sequences with V and J called. Some clones fail to appear in such tables; in the studies checked, an unresolved V gene covers under half of the shortfall, and the cause of the remainder is unknown. Clone size and the V and J calls come from that table; the DNA yielded D and trimming. The table for this sample lists a few hundred thousand clones; roughly 90% of them were counted only once. The ten largest clones take up roughly 0.92% of the sample.

The full study reports these points: Clinical and demographic metadata were provided uncurated, with the amount varying by source and participant.

The chain is made from TRBV3-1 (or the pseudogene TRBV3-2) and TRBJ2-5; the central 11 bases match TRBD2. Sequencing was done on a sample of peripheral blood. This receptor was obtained from a woman aged 40-49 years who had recovered from COVID-19. The sequenced DNA: TGTGCCAGCAGCCGCGGTAGCGGGGGGGCTAGCCAAGAGACCCAGTACTTC. This sequence encodes CASSRGSGGASQETQYF.